This paragraph reports one T cell receptor beta chain. Its cognate antigen is unknown. This entry belongs to a study of post-analysis software for immune sequencing data. Study observations and caveats: Patients had higher frequencies than controls of roughly 5 TRBV segments, including TRBV5-6, TRBV5-1 and TRBV20-1.

Libraries were made from TCR beta cDNA, and they carried unique molecular identifiers. T cells, about 0.95 to 10 million of them, yielded roughly 550,000 cDNA molecules. TCRdb re-called the PCR reads with MiXCR, one entry per CDR3 protein. The sample shows hundreds of thousands of distinct CDR3 sequences, 55% to 70% of them seen only once. The V and J ends lost 0 bases and 11 bases respectively, with 12 bases between them. CDR1 is SGHRS, CDR2 YFSETQ, per germline. This CDR3 has 13 residues. The chain joins TRBV5-1 to TRBJ1-5; tentatively, D is TRBD1 (5 bases). The sequence came from a girl aged 2-15 years with multiple sclerosis. Input material: blood. As DNA, the CDR3 is TGCGCCAGCAGCTTGGGCCAGGGAGATACCCAGCATTTT. Translating it yields CASSLGQGDTQHF. Supplemented by reference TRBV5-1 and TRBJ1-5, the full variable domain reads KAGVTQTPRYLIKTRGQQVTLSCSPISGHRSVSWYQQTPGQGLQFLFEYFSETQRNKGNFPGRFSGRQFSNSRSEMNVSTLELGDSALYLCASSLGQGDTQHFGDGTRLSIL.